Each of the 21 T cell receptor beta chains below was sequenced from the same sample in a study of shared clonotypes between healthy human individuals. Clones were read by immunoSEQ multiplex PCR, and TCRdb kept only the in-frame ones, dropping some. The sample gives more than 500,000 clones, 85% to 95% of which show up once; around 0.11% is in the top ten. Positively selected for CCR7, the CD45RO-negative cells used as naive CD8 cells excluded terminally differentiated effector memory CD45RA+ cells. Sequences were obtained from naive CD8+ T cells sorted from blood. These receptors came from a woman in her twenties or thirties in good health.

The chain links TRBV28 to TRBJ2-2, with 12 nucleotides matching TRBD1. Trimming removed 3 bases from V and 6 bases from J; junction bases left unmatched: 5. In germline, CDR1 is MDHEN, CDR2 SYDVKM. The length of the CDR3 is 16 residues. DNA for the CDR3: TGTGCCAGCAGTTTGGGACAGGGGGCGAAAGCCGGGGAGCTGTTTTTT. It translates to CASSLGQGAKAGELFF.

The chain recombines TRBV7-9 with TRBJ2-2; D unclear. Germline V lookup: CDR1 SEHNR, CDR2 FQNEAQ (reference sequence). V was trimmed by 5 bases and J by 8 bases, leaving 9 bases between them. CDR3 size: 12 residues. The CDR3 bases are TGTGCCAGCAGCGTGAGAAGTGGGGAGCTGTTTTTT. Translation: CASSVRSGELFF.

This rearrangement joins TRBV11-2 to TRBJ2-7, with TRBD1 matching over 7 bases. The ends lost 0 bases at V and 3 bases at J; junction bases unmatched: 2. This CDR3 has 14 residues. In germline, CDR1 is SGHAT, CDR2 FQNNGV. CDR3 loop: CASSLDPGGYEQYF. The CDR3 DNA reads TGTGCCAGCAGCTTAGATCCAGGGGGCTACGAGCAGTACTTC.

The chain joins TRBV5-4 to TRBJ1-4; a possible D gene is TRBD1 (6 bases). Trimming stripped 2 bases from V and 8 bases from J, with 13 bases between. Germline loops: CDR1 SGHNT, CDR2 YYREEE (reference sequence). The length of the CDR3 is 14 residues. The CDR3 is CASSFWGASEKLFF. Here the CDR3 DNA reads TGTGCCAGCAGCTTTTGGGGGGCGAGCGAAAAACTGTTTTTT.

The genes are TRBV7-9 and TRBJ1-3; D is ambiguous. Trimming took off 1 base at V and 3 bases at J, with 7 bases between the two ends. Looked up from germline, CDR1 is SEHNR and CDR2 is FQNEAQ (reference sequence). The CDR3 is 14 amino acids. CDR3 sequence: CASSLEASGNTIYF. The DNA for the CDR3 is TGTGCCAGCAGCTTAGAAGCTAGTGGAAACACCATATATTTT.

The chain combines TRBV11-3 with TRBJ2-7; D may be TRBD1 or TRBD2 (5 bases each). Germline V gives CDR1 SGHNT, CDR2 YENEEA. The CDR3 length is 16 residues. V was cut by 5 bases and J by 3 bases, with 20 bases left in between. In nucleotides, the CDR3 is TGTGCCAGCAGCCACCATCCGGGACCACTCCACTACGAGCAGTACTTC. Its protein is CASSHHPGPLHYEQYF.

The rearrangement joins TRBV20-1 to TRBJ1-2; no clear D. V was clipped by 4 bases and J by 7 bases, with 10 bases between them. This CDR3 comprises 11 residues. CDR1 is DFQATT and CDR2 is SNEGSKA in the germline V gene (reference sequence). CDR3 coding DNA: TGCAGTGCTAAAGAGGAAGGTGGCTACACCTTC. Translation gives CSAKEEGGYTF.

The J gene is TRBJ1-1, the V gene TRBV6-5; D gene unclear. V was trimmed by 3 bases and J by 1 base, leaving 6 bases between them. From germline, CDR1 is MNHEY and CDR2 SVGAGI. The CDR3 has 13 residues. In DNA, the CDR3 is TGTGCCAGCAGTTATCATACGAACACTGAAGCTTTCTTT. Translating gives CASSYHTNTEAFF.

CDR3 region: CASSPLAGEETQYF. The CDR3 nucleotides are TGTGCCAGCAGCCCACTAGCGGGAGAAGAGACCCAGTACTTC. The chain carries TRBV27 and TRBJ2-5; 11 nucleotides line up with TRBD2. This CDR3 spans 14 amino acids. CDR1 and CDR2 from the germline V gene are MNHEY and SMNVEV (reference sequence). With V trimmed by 6 bases and J by 3 bases, 3 bases remained unmatched.

The chain joins TRBV6-1 to TRBJ2-7, with D unclear. Germline CDR1 MNHNS, CDR2 SASEGT. Trimming pared 4 bases from V and 3 bases from J, leaving 22 bases between. This CDR3 comprises 17 residues. The CDR3 reads CASSAVAHPDPYYEQYF. For the CDR3, the DNA is TGTGCCAGCAGTGCGGTTGCACACCCGGATCCGTACTACGAGCAGTACTTC.

V is TRBV7-9 and J is TRBJ1-1; TRBD1 matches at 7 bases. With V trimmed by 4 bases and J by 0 bases, 5 bases remained unmatched. This CDR3 spans 15 amino acids. Germline CDR1 is SEHNR and CDR2 is FQNEAQ (reference sequence). The CDR3 is CASSSRDSMNTEAFF. The CDR3 region has the DNA TGTGCCAGCAGCTCCCGGGACAGCATGAACACTGAAGCTTTCTTT.

DNA of the CDR3: TGTGCCAGCAGCCCGCGGGACAGGGCAGACCCATCTGGCACAGATACGCAGTATTTT. Protein product: CASSPRDRADPSGTDTQYF. V usage is TRBV7-9 and J usage is TRBJ2-3; 9 nucleotides line up with TRBD1. Losses at the gene ends were 5 bases for V and 1 base for J; bases not matched to a gene: 16. Germline V gives CDR1 SEHNR, CDR2 FQNEAQ (reference sequence). This CDR3 contains 19 residues.

The CDR3 sequence: CATGPRGTSTEAFF. Written as DNA, the CDR3 is TGTGCCACCGGCCCCAGGGGGACGTCGACTGAAGCTTTCTTT. This chain links TRBV15 with TRBJ1-1, with 7 nucleotides matching TRBD1. CDR3 size: 14 residues. CDR1 and CDR2 from the germline V gene are LNHNV and YYDKDF (reference sequence). Trimming at V came to 8 bases and at J to 5 bases, leaving 11 bases not matched to a gene.

The chain uses TRBV4-1 and TRBJ2-1, with 10 nucleotides matching TRBD2. The CDR3 extends over 15 amino acids. The germline CDR1 and CDR2 sequences are MGHRA and YSYEKL. V shed 5 bases and J 5 bases; nucleotides not matched to a gene: 6. DNA of the CDR3: TGCGCCAGCAGCGAGCGGGAGGGCACCAACAATGAGCAGTTCTTC. Its protein product is CASSEREGTNNEQFF.

This clone came up a few times. Distinct nucleotide sequences in the sample also encode this CDR3. The chain couples TRBV2 to TRBJ2-7; D is perhaps TRBD1 (5 bases). The CDR3 is 13 amino acids. Per the germline V gene, CDR1 is SNHLY and CDR2 is FYNNEI. V gave up 1 base and J gave up 5 bases, with 9 bases separating them. CDR3 DNA sequence: TGTGCCAGCAGTGAAGGGCAGGGCGACGAGCAGTACTTC. Encoded protein: CASSEGQGDEQYF.

The rearrangement joins TRBV6-4 to TRBJ1-1, with TRBD1 as a possible D gene (5 bases). The CDR3 covers 13 residues. Trimming removed 6 bases at V and 2 bases at J, with 10 bases between. The germline V gene encodes CDR1 MRHNA and CDR2 SNTAGT. Here the CDR3 DNA reads TGTGCCAGCAGAGTCCAGGGAAACACTGAAGCTTTCTTT. Translated: CASRVQGNTEAFF.

V usage is TRBV28 and J usage is TRBJ2-2; 14 nucleotides match TRBD2. The junction had 21 bases not matched to a gene; V was cut back by 1 base and J by 2 bases. The CDR3 loop spans 24 amino acids. Germline loops: CDR1 MDHEN, CDR2 SYDVKM. The CDR3 is CASSLFWRRTRGTSGSGNTGELFF. The CDR3 nucleotides read TGTGCCAGCAGTTTATTCTGGAGGCGAACGAGGGGGACTAGCGGGAGCGGAAACACCGGGGAGCTGTTTTTT.

The rearrangement joins TRBV19 to TRBJ2-3; tentatively, D is TRBD2 (5 bases). Germline V gene sequence: CDR1 LNHDA, CDR2 SQIVND (reference sequence). This CDR3 comprises 16 residues. Between the trimmed V and J ends, which lost 3 bases and 2 bases, there was a span of 15 bases. The CDR3 is CASSILASLATDTQYF. CDR3 DNA: TGTGCCAGTAGTATCTTGGCTTCGCTAGCCACAGATACGCAGTATTTT.

The rearrangement uses TRBV9 and TRBJ1-3; tentatively, D is TRBD1 (5 bases). V shed 4 bases and J shed 4 bases, with 21 bases lying between them. Germline CDR1 SGDLS, CDR2 YYNGEE. The length of the CDR3 is 17 residues. The CDR3 sequence: CASSSKGTERIGNTIYF. The CDR3 DNA reads as TGTGCCAGCAGCTCAAAAGGGACCGAAAGGATCGGAAACACCATATATTTT.

The J gene is TRBJ2-7, the V gene TRBV6-1, with D possibly being TRBD2 (7 bases). Trimming left V 1 base short and J 2 bases short, with 21 bases between. Germline V lookup: CDR1 MNHNS, CDR2 SASEGT. This CDR3 comprises 18 residues. CDR3 DNA: TGTGCCAGCAGTGAAGGGGTATGGGGGGGCGCTTTCGCCTACGAGCAGTACTTC. It translates to CASSEGVWGGAFAYEQYF.

This chain uses TRBV27 with TRBJ2-1; no firm D call. The germline V and J ends were trimmed by 6 bases and 6 bases, with 12 bases remaining between them. CDR1 and CDR2 (germline): MNHEY, SMNVEV (reference sequence). There are 13 residues in the CDR3. The CDR3 spells CASRVLLSNEQFF. The CDR3 bases are TGTGCCAGCAGGGTTTTGTTGAGCAATGAGCAGTTCTTC.